Listed below are T cell receptor beta chains from one sample, sequenced in a study of cytomegalovirus exposure and HLA in healthy donors. Method: immunoSEQ multiplex PCR; TCRdb's copy keeps in-frame clones and lacks some. The table has about 130,000 clones, 80% seen once; the top ten hold 5% to 6.5%. The sequencing sample was made of PBMCs. The origin of the receptors is a man aged 25-40 years in good health and CMV-seronegative. Each CDR3 is given with its conserved first and last residue. The D gene is left open where the match is weak. Clone size, where shown, is once, few, many, or a class for clones that have expanded.

V gene: TRBV5-1; CDR3 length: 15; J gene: TRBJ1-5; clone size: NA; D gene: NA; CDR3 DNA: TGCGCCAGCAGCTTGGAGGGGACAAGCAATCAGCCCCAGCATTTT; CDR3 protein: CASSLEGTSNQPQHF
V gene: TRBV7-6; CDR3 length: 15; J gene: TRBJ1-4; clone size: NA; D gene: NA; CDR3 DNA: TGTGCCAGCAGCTTACGGGGATCAACTAATGAAAAACTGTTTTTT; CDR3 protein: CASSLRGSTNEKLFF
V gene: TRBV4-3; CDR3 length: 16; J gene: TRBJ2-3; clone size: NA; D gene: TRBD2; CDR3 DNA: TGCGCCAGCAGCCTCATAGCGGGGGGGCCGGGAGATACGCAGTATTTT; CDR3 protein: CASSLIAGGPGDTQYF
V gene: TRBV19; CDR3 length: 14; J gene: TRBJ1-1; clone size: NA; D gene: NA; CDR3 DNA: TGTGCCAGTATCATGCCGGGAGCCCCAACTGAAGCTTTCTTT; CDR3 protein: CASIMPGAPTEAFF
V gene: TRBV19; CDR3 length: 16; J gene: TRBJ2-7; clone size: few; D gene: TRBD2; CDR3 DNA: TGTGCCAGTAGTGATCCCGGGACTAGATATGGCTACGAGCAGTACTTC; CDR3 protein: CASSDPGTRYGYEQYF
V gene: TRBV2; CDR3 length: 16; J gene: TRBJ2-5; clone size: NA; D gene: NA; CDR3 DNA: TGTGCCAGCGGCTCGGTCAAGGGGACTTACAAAGAGACCCAGTACTTC; CDR3 protein: CASGSVKGTYKETQYF
V gene: TRBV7-9; CDR3 length: 16; J gene: TRBJ2-5; clone size: NA; D gene: TRBD2; CDR3 DNA: TGTGCCAGCAGCGATACTAGCGGGAGAATCCCAGAGACCCAGTACTTC; CDR3 protein: CASSDTSGRIPETQYF
V gene: TRBV30; CDR3 length: 14; J gene: TRBJ1-5; clone size: NA; D gene: NA; CDR3 DNA: TGTGCCTGGAGTGAGGGGGGGGCCAATCAGCCCCAGCATTTT; CDR3 protein: CAWSEGGANQPQHF
V gene: TRBV2; CDR3 length: 10; J gene: TRBJ2-1; clone size: once; D gene: NA; CDR3 DNA: TGTGCCAGCACGTACAATGAGCAGTTCTTC; CDR3 protein: CASTYNEQFF
V gene: TRBV6-5; CDR3 length: 13; J gene: TRBJ1-1; clone size: NA; D gene: NA; CDR3 DNA: TGTGCCAGCAGTGGGCAAGGACAGCGCGAAGCTTTCTTT; CDR3 protein: CASSGQGQREAFF
V gene: TRBV18; CDR3 length: 15; J gene: TRBJ1-4; clone size: NA; D gene: NA; CDR3 DNA: TGTGCCAGCTCACTCTTACGCGGGAGGTATGAAAAACTGTTTTTT; CDR3 protein: CASSLLRGRYEKLFF
V gene: TRBV18; CDR3 length: 12; J gene: TRBJ2-1; clone size: few; D gene: NA; CDR3 DNA: TGTGCCAGCTCACGTATGGGGACACCCCCGTTCTTC; CDR3 protein: CASSRMGTPPFF
V gene: TRBV4-1; CDR3 length: 14; J gene: TRBJ1-2; clone size: NA; D gene: NA; CDR3 DNA: TGCGCCAGCAGCCACCCCGGACAGCCTCATGGCTACACCTTC; CDR3 protein: CASSHPGQPHGYTF
V gene: TRBV9; CDR3 length: 16; J gene: TRBJ1-1; clone size: NA; D gene: TRBD1; CDR3 DNA: TGTGCCAGCAGCGTAGGACAGGGGCTCATGAACACTGAAGCTTTCTTT; CDR3 protein: CASSVGQGLMNTEAFF
V gene: TRBV5-1; CDR3 length: 15; J gene: TRBJ2-5; clone size: NA; D gene: NA; CDR3 DNA: TGCGCCAGCAGCCCCTACGTGGGGCCCCAAGAGACCCAGTACTTC; CDR3 protein: CASSPYVGPQETQYF
V gene: TRBV7-9; CDR3 length: 11; J gene: TRBJ2-7; clone size: NA; D gene: NA; CDR3 DNA: TGTGCCAGCAGCCCGGCTAGTGAGCAGTACTTC; CDR3 protein: CASSPASEQYF
V gene: TRBV5-4; CDR3 length: 15; J gene: TRBJ2-3; clone size: NA; D gene: TRBD2; CDR3 DNA: TGTGCCAGCAGCGACGGGGGGACCATCACAGATACGCAGTATTTT; CDR3 protein: CASSDGGTITDTQYF
V gene: TRBV7-2; CDR3 length: 13; J gene: TRBJ1-6; clone size: NA; D gene: TRBD1; CDR3 DNA: TGTGCCAGCAGCTTAGGGGGGACAGGGCGAGTCCACTTT; CDR3 protein: CASSLGGTGRVHF
V gene: TRBV7-9; CDR3 length: 15; J gene: TRBJ1-5; clone size: NA; D gene: TRBD1; CDR3 DNA: TGTGCCAGCAGCTTCGGACAGGGAAGCAATCAGCCCCAGCATTTT; CDR3 protein: CASSFGQGSNQPQHF
V gene: TRBV2; CDR3 length: 16; J gene: TRBJ2-3; clone size: NA; D gene: TRBD2; CDR3 DNA: TGTGCCAGCAGTGAAAGCGGGGGGTTCAGCACAGATACGCAGTATTTT; CDR3 protein: CASSESGGFSTDTQYF
V gene: TRBV7-2; CDR3 length: 15; J gene: TRBJ2-3; clone size: NA; D gene: TRBD1; CDR3 DNA: TGTGCCAGCAGTACAACAGGGGGCGAATCAGATACGCAGTATTTT; CDR3 protein: CASSTTGGESDTQYF
V gene: TRBV19; CDR3 length: 14; J gene: TRBJ2-1; clone size: NA; D gene: NA; CDR3 DNA: TGTGCCAGTAACCCGGGACTTTCCTACAATGAGCAGTTCTTC; CDR3 protein: CASNPGLSYNEQFF
V gene: TRBV5-4; CDR3 length: 15; J gene: TRBJ1-1; clone size: once; D gene: TRBD1; CDR3 DNA: TGTGCCAGCAGCATAATACAGGGGGACAACACTGAAGCTTTCTTT; CDR3 protein: CASSIIQGDNTEAFF
V gene: TRBV4-3; CDR3 length: 13; J gene: TRBJ2-3; clone size: NA; D gene: NA; CDR3 DNA: TGCGCCAGCGGGCGGGATACCACAGATACGCAGTATTTT; CDR3 protein: CASGRDTTDTQYF
V gene: TRBV2; CDR3 length: 16; J gene: TRBJ2-7; clone size: NA; D gene: NA; CDR3 DNA: TGTGCCAGCAGTGAAGGGTTGCTTCTGAGCTCCTACGAGCAGTACTTC; CDR3 protein: CASSEGLLLSSYEQYF
V gene: TRBV29-1; CDR3 length: 14; J gene: TRBJ2-7; clone size: NA; D gene: TRBD1; CDR3 DNA: TGCAGCGTTGAAGAACCCGGGACAGGGCCGGGTCGGTACTTC; CDR3 protein: CSVEEPGTGPGRYF
V gene: TRBV5-4; CDR3 length: 14; J gene: TRBJ2-7; clone size: NA; D gene: NA; CDR3 DNA: TGTGCCAGCAGCTTGGGGACTGATTCCTACGAGCAGTACTTC; CDR3 protein: CASSLGTDSYEQYF
V gene: TRBV6-5; CDR3 length: 14; J gene: TRBJ2-7; clone size: NA; D gene: TRBD1; CDR3 DNA: TGTGCCAGCAGCCGGACAGGGGGCGATTACGAGCAGTACTTC; CDR3 protein: CASSRTGGDYEQYF
V gene: TRBV7-3; CDR3 length: 15; J gene: TRBJ2-1; clone size: once; D gene: TRBD2; CDR3 DNA: TGTGCCAGCAGCCCCGAGGGACTAGCGGGCAATGAGCAGTTCTTC; CDR3 protein: CASSPEGLAGNEQFF